This T cell receptor (beta chain) is from a study of regulatory T cells in long-lasting Graves disease. Across the whole study: A definition of persistent Graves' disease required over 5 years of antithyroid drugs plus positive TSH receptor antibodies.

Indicated time point: persistent/refractory GD, antithyroid drugs over 5 years with positive TRAb. Extracted PBMC RNA gave rise to the TCR library. With respect to this clonotype: No antigen is known for it.

Regarding the study as a whole: Persistent patients had a count of shared public clonotypes (approximately 3,000) that exceeded that of new patients (around 910).

TCR beta libraries were built with iRepertoire HTBI primers and Arm-PCR of CDR3 regions. TCRdb re-derived calls from the multiplex PCR reads in MiXCR, one entry per CDR3 protein. The data show a few hundred thousand distinct CDR3 sequences, 20% to 25% seen once. This receptor was taken from a female donor with Graves disease. The starting material was peripheral blood mononuclear cells (PBMCs), obtained when the disease was refractory, from a patient treated with antithyroid drugs.

As DNA, the CDR3 is TGCGCCAGCAGCTTGGAAGGGGCCCCCGGGGAGCTGTTTTTT. Protein: CASSLEGAPGELFF. The V gene is TRBV5-1, the J gene TRBJ2-2; D perhaps matches TRBD1 (5 bases). The V and J ends lost 0 bases and 6 bases respectively, with 9 bases between them. This CDR3 comprises 14 residues. Germline CDR1 is SGHRS and CDR2 is YFSETQ. The full variable domain, completed using reference TRBV5-1 and TRBJ2-2, is KAGVTQTPRYLIKTRGQQVTLSCSPISGHRSVSWYQQTPGQGLQFLFEYFSETQRNKGNFPGRFSGRQFSNSRSEMNVSTLELGDSALYLCASSLEGAPGELFFGEGSRLTVL.